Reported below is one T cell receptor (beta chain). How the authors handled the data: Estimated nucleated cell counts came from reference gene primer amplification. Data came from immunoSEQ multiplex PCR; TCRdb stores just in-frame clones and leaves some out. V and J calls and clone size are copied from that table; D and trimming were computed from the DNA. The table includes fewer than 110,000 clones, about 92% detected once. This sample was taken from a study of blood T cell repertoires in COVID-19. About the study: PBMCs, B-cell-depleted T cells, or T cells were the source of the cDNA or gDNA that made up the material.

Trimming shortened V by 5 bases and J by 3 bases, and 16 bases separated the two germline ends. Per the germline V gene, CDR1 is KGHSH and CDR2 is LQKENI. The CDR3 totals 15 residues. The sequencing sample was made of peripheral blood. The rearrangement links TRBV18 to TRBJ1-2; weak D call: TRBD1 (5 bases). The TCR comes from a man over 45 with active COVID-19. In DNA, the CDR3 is TGTGCCAGCTCATCCGCGGGGGTGATCGACTATGGCTACACCTTC. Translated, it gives CASSSAGVIDYGYTF. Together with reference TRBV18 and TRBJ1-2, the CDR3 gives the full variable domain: NAGVMQNPRHLVRRRGQEARLRCSPMKGHSHVYWYRQLPEEGLKFMVYLQKENIIDESGMPKERFSAEFPKEGPSILRIQQVVRGDSAAYFCASSSAGVIDYGYTFGSGTRLTVV.